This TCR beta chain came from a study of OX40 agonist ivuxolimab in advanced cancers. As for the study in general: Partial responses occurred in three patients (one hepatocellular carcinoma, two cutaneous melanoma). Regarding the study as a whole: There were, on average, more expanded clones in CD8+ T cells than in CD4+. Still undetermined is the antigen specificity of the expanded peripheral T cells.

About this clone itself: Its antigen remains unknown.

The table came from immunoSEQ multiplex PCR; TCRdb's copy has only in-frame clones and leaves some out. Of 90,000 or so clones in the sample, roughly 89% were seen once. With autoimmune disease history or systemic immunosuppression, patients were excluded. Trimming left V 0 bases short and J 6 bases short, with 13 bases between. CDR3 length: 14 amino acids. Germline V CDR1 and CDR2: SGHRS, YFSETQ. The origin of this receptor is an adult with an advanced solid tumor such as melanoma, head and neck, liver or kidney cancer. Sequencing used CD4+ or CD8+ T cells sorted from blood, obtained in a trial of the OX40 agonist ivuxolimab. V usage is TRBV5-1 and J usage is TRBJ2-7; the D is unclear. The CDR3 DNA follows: TGCGCCAGCAGCTTGGACCGGTTCGGTTCCGAGCAGTACTTC. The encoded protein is CASSLDRFGSEQYF.